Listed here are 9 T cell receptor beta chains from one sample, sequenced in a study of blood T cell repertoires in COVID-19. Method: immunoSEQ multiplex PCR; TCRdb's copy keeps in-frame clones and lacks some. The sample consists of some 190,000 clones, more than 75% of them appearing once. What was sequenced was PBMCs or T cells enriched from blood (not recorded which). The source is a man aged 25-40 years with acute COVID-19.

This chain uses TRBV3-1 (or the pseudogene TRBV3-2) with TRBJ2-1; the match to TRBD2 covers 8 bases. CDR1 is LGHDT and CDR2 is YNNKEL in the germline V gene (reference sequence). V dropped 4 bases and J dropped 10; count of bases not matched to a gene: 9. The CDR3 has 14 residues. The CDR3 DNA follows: TGTGCCAGCAGCCTTAGCGGGGAGTTCCTGGAGCAGTTCTTC. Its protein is CASSLSGEFLEQFF.

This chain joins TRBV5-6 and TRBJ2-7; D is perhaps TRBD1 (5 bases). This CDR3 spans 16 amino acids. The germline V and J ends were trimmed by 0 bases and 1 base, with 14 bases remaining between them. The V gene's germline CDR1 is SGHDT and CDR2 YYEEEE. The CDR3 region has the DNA TGTGCCAGCAGCTTGGTCAGGGCTAAAGCGTCCTACGAGCAGTACTTC. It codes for CASSLVRAKASYEQYF.

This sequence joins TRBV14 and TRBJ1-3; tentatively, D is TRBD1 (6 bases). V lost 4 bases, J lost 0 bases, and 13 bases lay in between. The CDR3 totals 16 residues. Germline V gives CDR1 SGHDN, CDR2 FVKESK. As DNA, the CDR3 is TGTGCCAGCAGCCCCCGGACAGTAGACTCTGGAAACACCATATATTTT. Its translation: CASSPRTVDSGNTIYF.

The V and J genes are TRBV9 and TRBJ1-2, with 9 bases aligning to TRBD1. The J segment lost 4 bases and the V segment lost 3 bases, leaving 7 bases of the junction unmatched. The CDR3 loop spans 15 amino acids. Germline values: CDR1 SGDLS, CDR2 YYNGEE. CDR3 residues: CASSAAGTGSYGYTF. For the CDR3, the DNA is TGTGCCAGCAGCGCAGCCGGGACAGGGAGCTATGGCTACACCTTC. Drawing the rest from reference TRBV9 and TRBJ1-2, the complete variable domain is DSGVTQTPKHLITATGQRVTLRCSPRSGDLSVYWYQQSLDQGLQFLIQYYNGEERAKGNILERFSAQQFPDLHSELNLSSLELGDSALYFCASSAAGTGSYGYTFGSGTRLTVV.

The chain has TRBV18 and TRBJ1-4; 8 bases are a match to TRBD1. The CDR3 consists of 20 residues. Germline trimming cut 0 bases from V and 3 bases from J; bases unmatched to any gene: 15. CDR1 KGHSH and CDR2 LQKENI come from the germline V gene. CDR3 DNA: TGTGCCAGCTCACCACCGTACGGACAGGGAAGGAGGCCGTCTAATGAAAAACTGTTTTTT. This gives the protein CASSPPYGQGRRPSNEKLFF.

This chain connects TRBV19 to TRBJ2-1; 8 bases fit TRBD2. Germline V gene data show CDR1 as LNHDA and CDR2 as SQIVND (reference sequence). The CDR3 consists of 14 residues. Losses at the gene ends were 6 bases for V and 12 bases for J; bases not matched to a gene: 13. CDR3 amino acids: CASSELSLAVTQFF. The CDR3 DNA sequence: TGTGCCAGTAGCGAGTTATCACTAGCGGTCACGCAGTTCTTC.

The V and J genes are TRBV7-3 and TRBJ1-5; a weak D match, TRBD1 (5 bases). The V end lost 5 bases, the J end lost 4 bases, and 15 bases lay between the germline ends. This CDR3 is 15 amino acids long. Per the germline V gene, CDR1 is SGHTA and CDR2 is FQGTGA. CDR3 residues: CASSHRDSGNQPQHF. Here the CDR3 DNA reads TGTGCCAGCAGCCACCGGGACTCTGGGAATCAGCCCCAGCATTTT.

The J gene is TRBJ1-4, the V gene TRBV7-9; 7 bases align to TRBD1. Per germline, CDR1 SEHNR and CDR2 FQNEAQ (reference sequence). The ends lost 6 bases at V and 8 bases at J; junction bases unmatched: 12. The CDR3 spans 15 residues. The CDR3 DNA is TGTGCCAGCAGTCCTCGGACAGGCGCGGGGGAAAAACTGTTTTTT. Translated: CASSPRTGAGEKLFF.

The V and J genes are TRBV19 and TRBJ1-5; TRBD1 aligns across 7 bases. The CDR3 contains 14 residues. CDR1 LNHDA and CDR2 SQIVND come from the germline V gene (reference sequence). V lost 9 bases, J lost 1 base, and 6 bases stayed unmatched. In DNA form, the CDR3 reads TGTGCCAGGGGGACAGCCACAAGCAATCAGCCCCAGCATTTT. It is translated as CARGTATSNQPQHF.